These T cell receptor beta chains were read from a single sample in a study of cytomegalovirus exposure and HLA in healthy donors. Assay: immunoSEQ multiplex PCR; the TCRdb copy retains only in-frame clones and omits some. The table lists approximately 150,000 clones, around 80% of them singletons, with 6.5% to 8.5% in the top ten. The sequenced material came from PBMCs. All receptors come from a man aged 25 to 45 in good health and CMV-seropositive. Each CDR3 is given with its conserved first and last residue. Fields, in order: J gene, D gene, V gene, clone size, CDR3 DNA, CDR3 protein. The D gene is left open where the match is weak. Part of the rows lack a size; the others show once, few, many or a class for expanded clones.

j_call: TRBJ1-2; d_call: NA; v_call: TRBV11-2; clone_size: NA; cdr3_nt: TGTGCCAGCAGCTCCAGCAGGGTTGGCTATGGCTACACCTTC; cdr3_aa: CASSSSRVGYGYTF
j_call: TRBJ2-7; d_call: TRBD1; v_call: TRBV5-5; clone_size: NA; cdr3_nt: TGTGCCAGCAGCTTGCTAGGGACAGACTACGAGCAGTACTTC; cdr3_aa: CASSLLGTDYEQYF
j_call: TRBJ1-1; d_call: TRBD1; v_call: TRBV6-5; clone_size: few; cdr3_nt: TGTGCCAGCAGACTCGGACAGGGGGTCACTGAAGCTTTCTTT; cdr3_aa: CASRLGQGVTEAFF
j_call: TRBJ2-1; d_call: TRBD1; v_call: TRBV27; clone_size: NA; cdr3_nt: TGTGCCAGCAGCCCAAGGGGGACAGGGGGTAAAAATGAGCAGTTCTTC; cdr3_aa: CASSPRGTGGKNEQFF
j_call: TRBJ2-7; d_call: NA; v_call: TRBV7-9; clone_size: NA; cdr3_nt: TGTGCCAGCAGCTTGACAGGACTCGAGCAGTACTTC; cdr3_aa: CASSLTGLEQYF
j_call: TRBJ2-7; d_call: TRBD2; v_call: TRBV9; clone_size: NA; cdr3_nt: TGTGCCAGCAGCGCCCGAGCGGGGTTTGAGCAGTACTTC; cdr3_aa: CASSARAGFEQYF
j_call: TRBJ1-2; d_call: NA; v_call: TRBV19; clone_size: NA; cdr3_nt: TGTGCCAGTAGTATGAAGGGGGTTTTCGATTGGGGCTACACCTTC; cdr3_aa: CASSMKGVFDWGYTF
j_call: TRBJ2-7; d_call: NA; v_call: TRBV7-8; clone_size: NA; cdr3_nt: TGTGCCAGCAGCCTCAACCATCCCTACTACGAGCAGTACTTC; cdr3_aa: CASSLNHPYYEQYF
j_call: TRBJ2-2; d_call: TRBD2; v_call: TRBV10-2; clone_size: once; cdr3_nt: TGCGCCAGCATGCAAGTGGCGGGAGGACTCAACATCAACACCGGGGAGCTGTTTTTT; cdr3_aa: CASMQVAGGLNINTGELFF
j_call: TRBJ2-7; d_call: TRBD1; v_call: TRBV7-8; clone_size: NA; cdr3_nt: TGTGCCAGCAGCTTCGAGACAGGGGTCACCTACGAGCAGTACTTC; cdr3_aa: CASSFETGVTYEQYF
j_call: TRBJ2-1; d_call: TRBD1; v_call: TRBV27; clone_size: NA; cdr3_nt: TGTGCCAGCAGTTTTAGACAGGGTGACATCTCCTACAATGAGCAGTTCTTC; cdr3_aa: CASSFRQGDISYNEQFF
j_call: TRBJ2-5; d_call: NA; v_call: TRBV7-2; clone_size: NA; cdr3_nt: TGTGCCAGCAGCTTAAGGTCCCGGGCGGGAAACCAAGAGACCCAGTACTTC; cdr3_aa: CASSLRSRAGNQETQYF
j_call: TRBJ2-7; d_call: NA; v_call: TRBV23-1; clone_size: NA; cdr3_nt: TGCGCCAGCAGTCAGTCCTCGGGACACTACGAGCAGTACTTC; cdr3_aa: CASSQSSGHYEQYF
j_call: TRBJ1-2; d_call: TRBD1; v_call: TRBV27; clone_size: NA; cdr3_nt: TGTGCCAGCAGTGTGAGAGGACAGGGGTATGGCTACACCTTC; cdr3_aa: CASSVRGQGYGYTF
j_call: TRBJ1-6; d_call: NA; v_call: TRBV4-1; clone_size: NA; cdr3_nt: TGCGCCAGCAGCCAACTCGGTCAGGGGAGCTCCTATAATTCACCCCTCCACTTT; cdr3_aa: CASSQLGQGSSYNSPLHF
j_call: TRBJ1-2; d_call: NA; v_call: TRBV7-9; clone_size: NA; cdr3_nt: TGTGCCAGCAGCTTAGTTCTCTCCGGCTACACCTTC; cdr3_aa: CASSLVLSGYTF
j_call: TRBJ2-3; d_call: NA; v_call: TRBV4-2; clone_size: NA; cdr3_nt: TGTGCCAGCAGCCTCCAGGTGTCTACGCAGTATTTT; cdr3_aa: CASSLQVSTQYF
j_call: TRBJ2-7; d_call: TRBD1; v_call: TRBV4-3; clone_size: NA; cdr3_nt: TGCGCCAGCAGCCAAGACAGGACAGGGGACGAGCAGTACTTC; cdr3_aa: CASSQDRTGDEQYF
j_call: TRBJ1-2; d_call: TRBD1; v_call: TRBV7-9; clone_size: NA; cdr3_nt: TGTGCCATCCCCCCCCGGACAGGGGTCGGCTACACCTTC; cdr3_aa: CAIPPRTGVGYTF
j_call: TRBJ2-4; d_call: NA; v_call: TRBV6-5; clone_size: NA; cdr3_nt: TGTGCCAGCAGTGTACCAACAGGGCTTCGGGTCATTCAGTACTTC; cdr3_aa: CASSVPTGLRVIQYF
j_call: TRBJ2-7; d_call: TRBD2; v_call: TRBV10-2; clone_size: NA; cdr3_nt: TGCGCCAGCAGTGAGTCTTTCCTAGCGGGGCGCTACGAGCAGTACTTC; cdr3_aa: CASSESFLAGRYEQYF
j_call: TRBJ2-7; d_call: TRBD2; v_call: TRBV5-4; clone_size: NA; cdr3_nt: TGTGCCAGCAGTAGGACTAGCGGGGTCTACGAGCAGTACTTC; cdr3_aa: CASSRTSGVYEQYF
j_call: TRBJ1-1; d_call: NA; v_call: TRBV27; clone_size: few; cdr3_nt: TGTGCCAGCTCCCCCCGAGGCGTGAACACTGAAGCTTTCTTT; cdr3_aa: CASSPRGVNTEAFF
j_call: TRBJ1-4; d_call: TRBD1; v_call: TRBV5-1; clone_size: NA; cdr3_nt: TGCGCCAGCAGCCCCTGGGACAGGGAGAATGAAAAACTGTTTTTT; cdr3_aa: CASSPWDRENEKLFF
j_call: TRBJ1-4; d_call: TRBD1; v_call: TRBV6-1; clone_size: NA; cdr3_nt: TGTGCCAGCAGTGATTTGGACAGGGAGGAAAAACTGTTTTTT; cdr3_aa: CASSDLDREEKLFF
j_call: TRBJ2-1; d_call: TRBD1; v_call: TRBV23-1; clone_size: once; cdr3_nt: TGCGCCAGCAGTCTTCCACCAGGGGGCGCGGTCCACAATGAGCAGTTCTTC; cdr3_aa: CASSLPPGGAVHNEQFF
j_call: TRBJ1-1; d_call: NA; v_call: TRBV18; clone_size: NA; cdr3_nt: TGTGCCAGCTCACCCAAGGGGGACACTGAAGCTTTCTTT; cdr3_aa: CASSPKGDTEAFF
j_call: TRBJ2-7; d_call: NA; v_call: TRBV30; clone_size: NA; cdr3_nt: TGTGCCTGGGACAGAAACTACGAGCAGTACTTC; cdr3_aa: CAWDRNYEQYF
j_call: TRBJ1-2; d_call: NA; v_call: TRBV4-1; clone_size: NA; cdr3_nt: TGCGCCAGCAGCCAACGGACAGCGATCTACTATGGCTACACCTTC; cdr3_aa: CASSQRTAIYYGYTF
j_call: TRBJ2-5; d_call: NA; v_call: TRBV5-5; clone_size: NA; cdr3_nt: TGTGCCAGCAGCTTGGCCCCAAGTTCGGGGGAGCGGGAGACCCAGTACTTC; cdr3_aa: CASSLAPSSGERETQYF
j_call: TRBJ2-1; d_call: TRBD2; v_call: TRBV7-2; clone_size: NA; cdr3_nt: TGTGCCAGCACCTACCTACCGACTAGCGGGAGTGATGAGCAGTTCTTC; cdr3_aa: CASTYLPTSGSDEQFF
j_call: TRBJ1-2; d_call: NA; v_call: TRBV28; clone_size: NA; cdr3_nt: TGTGCCAGCAGTTTCGCAACAGTCTATGGCTACACCTTC; cdr3_aa: CASSFATVYGYTF
j_call: TRBJ2-7; d_call: NA; v_call: TRBV6-1; clone_size: NA; cdr3_nt: TGTGCCAGCAGTGACTACCCCCCCCAGGGCTTCTCCTACGAGCAGTACTTC; cdr3_aa: CASSDYPPQGFSYEQYF
j_call: TRBJ2-6; d_call: NA; v_call: TRBV28; clone_size: once; cdr3_nt: TGTGCCAGCAACCTGGGCACCTCTGGGGCCAACGTCCTGACTTTC; cdr3_aa: CASNLGTSGANVLTF
j_call: TRBJ2-7; d_call: NA; v_call: TRBV4-1; clone_size: NA; cdr3_nt: TGCGCCAGCAGCCAAGCGGGCGGCAGGGTTGGCGAGCAGTACTTC; cdr3_aa: CASSQAGGRVGEQYF
j_call: TRBJ2-7; d_call: TRBD2; v_call: TRBV9; clone_size: NA; cdr3_nt: TGTGCCAGCAGCGTCACTAGCGGGACTCTCTCCTACGAGCAGTACTTC; cdr3_aa: CASSVTSGTLSYEQYF
j_call: TRBJ1-5; d_call: TRBD1; v_call: TRBV19; clone_size: NA; cdr3_nt: TGTGCCAGTAGTACCACCGGACAGGGGGCAAATCAGCCCCAGCATTTT; cdr3_aa: CASSTTGQGANQPQHF
j_call: TRBJ2-3; d_call: NA; v_call: TRBV5-6; clone_size: few; cdr3_nt: TGTGCCAGCAGCTTGGAGCGGAGGGCACCGGGCACAGATACGCAGTATTTT; cdr3_aa: CASSLERRAPGTDTQYF
j_call: TRBJ2-7; d_call: NA; v_call: TRBV27; clone_size: once; cdr3_nt: TGTGCCAGCAGTTCGCTTAGGGGAAGCTCCTACGAGCAGTACTTC; cdr3_aa: CASSSLRGSSYEQYF
j_call: TRBJ2-7; d_call: TRBD2; v_call: TRBV5-5; clone_size: NA; cdr3_nt: TGTGCCAGCAGTCAGGGACTAGCGGGTGAGCACTACGAGCAGTACTTC; cdr3_aa: CASSQGLAGEHYEQYF
j_call: TRBJ2-7; d_call: TRBD1; v_call: TRBV11-3; clone_size: NA; cdr3_nt: TGTGCCAGCAGCCCCGGACAGGGGAGCTCCTACGAGCAGTACTTC; cdr3_aa: CASSPGQGSSYEQYF
j_call: TRBJ1-1; d_call: NA; v_call: TRBV19; clone_size: few; cdr3_nt: TGTGCCAGTAGTATAGACAGGGTTTGGACTGAAGCTTTCTTT; cdr3_aa: CASSIDRVWTEAFF
j_call: TRBJ1-5; d_call: NA; v_call: TRBV27; clone_size: NA; cdr3_nt: TGTGCCAGCAGTTTATCGAGCGAAAATCAGCCCCAGCATTTT; cdr3_aa: CASSLSSENQPQHF
j_call: TRBJ2-7; d_call: TRBD2; v_call: TRBV6-5; clone_size: NA; cdr3_nt: TGTGCCAGCAGTTACTCGGGGGGGTCAACCTACGAGCAGTACTTC; cdr3_aa: CASSYSGGSTYEQYF
j_call: TRBJ2-5; d_call: NA; v_call: TRBV11-3; clone_size: NA; cdr3_nt: TGTGTCAGCAGCCCATTCGGCCAAGAGACCCAGTACTTC; cdr3_aa: CVSSPFGQETQYF